This T cell receptor (beta chain) was documented in a study of human T cells and chemical hapten exposure. Study-wide results and limits: The number of TCRs above 1 in 1000 frequency did not change after DPC sensitization.

CDR1 and CDR2 from the germline V gene are LNHDA and SQIVND (reference sequence). CDR3 length: 12 residues. With 5 bases removed from V and 7 bases from J, the gap between germline ends came to 11 bases. The time point here: patch test 1, 2 weeks after DPC sensitization. Described treatment: therapeutic diphenylcyclopropenone sensitization with weekly scalp DPC. Whole blood that had not been fractionated was the source of extracted total RNA. How the authors handled the data: Between roughly 20,000 and 700,000 TCRs appeared in each sample, and the median stood at roughly 100,000. MiXCR, applied by TCRdb to the RACE reads, yields one record per CDR3 protein. These V and J calls originate from TCRdb's pipeline instead of the authors' own analysis. The sample records around 74,000 distinct CDR3 sequences, about 31% being singletons. This clonotype was seen a handful of times. Antigen specificity is unknown.

The sequence came from a man between 35 and 55 years old with alopecia areata. Some clones in this sample may be carry-over from other donors' samples. This chain uses TRBV19 with TRBJ1-1, with a possible D match to TRBD1 (5 bases). Specimen: whole blood, collected in connection with sensitization to the hapten diphenylcyclopropenone (DPC). This chain's CDR3 is CASSLGRGEAFF. The CDR3 DNA is TGTGCCAGTAGTTTAGGGAGGGGTGAAGCTTTCTTT.